One sample yielded the 28 T cell receptor beta chains listed below, sequenced in a study of control samples from healthy donors and cancer patients (TCRdb year 2020). Libraries were made using the immunoSEQ multiplex PCR assay. Here the immuneACCESS table is served through TCRdb, limited to in-frame sequences with V and J called. Missing clones are a known gap in these copies; in checked studies unresolved V genes cover under half, and the rest lacks a known reason. The sample yields tens of thousands of clones; around 79% were counted once. The ten largest make up under 25% of the sample. Sequenced input: PBMCs. The origin of the receptors is a man in his 60s with head and neck cancer.

The J gene is TRBJ1-4, the V gene TRBV4-1, with D hard to call. The CDR3 contains 14 residues. V was cut by 0 bases and J by 11 bases, with 13 bases left in between. The germline V gene encodes CDR1 MGHRA and CDR2 YSYEKL. The CDR3 sequence is CASSQESSNRKLFF. In DNA, the CDR3 is TGCGCCAGCAGCCAAGAATCCTCAAATCGGAAACTGTTTTTT.

The chain joins TRBV3-1 (or the pseudogene TRBV3-2) to TRBJ2-1; D call uncertain. The CDR3 is 15 amino acids. Trimming took 3 bases from V and 2 from J, leaving 11 bases between them. Germline CDR1 and CDR2: LGHDT and YNNKEL (reference sequence). CDR3 sequence: CASSQGRRAYNEQFF. The CDR3, as DNA: TGTGCCAGCAGCCAGGGTCGGCGCGCCTACAATGAGCAGTTCTTC.

This rearrangement joins TRBV12-3 or TRBV12-4 to TRBJ2-7; D is unresolved. This CDR3 is built from 13 residues. Trimming took off 3 bases at V and 0 bases at J, with 6 bases between the two ends. In nucleotides, the CDR3 is TGTGCCAGCAGTTTCTTGAACTCCTACGAGCAGTACTTC. Translated, it gives CASSFLNSYEQYF.

This chain links TRBV6-5 with TRBJ1-1; D is unclear. This CDR3 spans 13 amino acids. Trimming shortened V by 11 bases and J by 2 bases, and 15 bases separated the two germline ends. Per the germline V gene, CDR1 is MNHEY and CDR2 is SVGAGI. The CDR3 spells CAVGWVTNTEAFF. The CDR3 DNA reads TGTGCCGTCGGGTGGGTAACTAACACTGAAGCTTTCTTT.

CDR3 protein: CASSSMRPPGEQFF. The DNA for the CDR3 is TGTGCCAGCAGCTCAATGCGCCCGCCAGGTGAGCAGTTCTTC. The chain joins TRBV28 to TRBJ2-1, with D uncertain. The V end lost 6 bases, the J end lost 9 bases, and 18 bases lay between the germline ends. The length of the CDR3 is 14 residues. Germline CDR1 reads MDHEN; CDR2 reads SYDVKM. Full variable domain (remainder filled in from reference TRBV28 and TRBJ2-1): DVKVTQSSRYLVKRTGEKVFLECVQDMDHENMFWYRQDPGLGLRLIYFSYDVKMKEKGDIPEGYSVSREKKERFSLILESASTNQTSMYLCASSSMRPPGEQFFGPGTRLTVL.

The chain links TRBV30 to TRBJ1-1, with 7 bases identical to TRBD1. The CDR3 has 14 amino acids. Germline lookup yields CDR1 GTSNPN and CDR2 SVGIG (reference sequence). The J segment lost 10 bases and the V segment lost 7 bases, leaving 18 bases of the junction unmatched. This CDR3 is CALSVGGYFTLAFF. DNA of the CDR3: TGTGCCTTGTCGGTAGGGGGCTATTTCACTTTAGCTTTCTTT.

The gene calls are TRBV2 and TRBJ2-2; D not resolved. The CDR3 is 14 amino acids. Looked up from germline, CDR1 is SNHLY and CDR2 is FYNNEI. V was pared by 4 bases and J by 4 bases, with 10 bases between. DNA of the CDR3: TGTGCCAGCAGTGTCCACGGTTCCACCGGGGAGCTGTTTTTT. It codes for CASSVHGSTGELFF.

This sequence joins TRBV7-2 and TRBJ2-1; D gene uncertain. Germline V gives CDR1 SGHTA, CDR2 FQGNSA. V was shortened by 1 base and J by 5 bases, with 18 bases between the two germline ends. There are 17 residues in the CDR3. CDR3 in amino acids: CASSLGFSQLRNNEQFF. CDR3 sequence (DNA): TGTGCCAGCAGCTTAGGTTTCTCACAGCTGAGAAACAATGAGCAGTTCTTC.

The V gene is TRBV15, the J gene TRBJ2-1; 10 nucleotides line up with TRBD2. Germline trimming cut 1 base from V and 4 bases from J; bases unmatched to any gene: 7. The CDR3 is made up of 17 amino acids. The germline gives CDR1 LNHNV, CDR2 YYDKDF (reference sequence). CDR3 coding DNA: TGTGCCACCAGCAGAGTGGAAGCGGGAGGGGATTACAATGAGCAGTTCTTC. Translated: CATSRVEAGGDYNEQFF.

CDR3 protein: CASRETNYEQYF. In nucleotides, the CDR3 is TGCGCCAGCCGGGAAACAAACTACGAGCAGTACTTC. The V call is TRBV5-1, the J call TRBJ2-7, with D possibly matching TRBD2 (5 bases). CDR3 length: 12 amino acids. Germline lookup yields CDR1 SGHRS and CDR2 YFSETQ. V was trimmed by 7 bases and J by 3 bases, leaving 11 bases between them.

The chain couples TRBV5-1 to TRBJ1-1; 11 positions match TRBD1. CDR1 is SGHRS, CDR2 YFSETQ, per germline. The junction had 17 bases not matched to a gene; V was cut back by 5 bases and J by 11 bases. The CDR3 has 16 residues. CDR3 loop: CASRPGQGALLLDAFF. The CDR3 DNA follows: TGCGCCAGCAGACCTGGACAGGGGGCGCTCCTACTGGATGCTTTCTTT.

This chain joins TRBV6-6 and TRBJ1-5, with D unresolved. The V end lost 4 bases, the J end lost 0 bases, and 7 bases lay between the germline ends. This CDR3 spans 14 amino acids. Germline CDR1 and CDR2: MNHNY and SVGAGI (reference sequence). The CDR3 sequence is CASSLIGSNQPQHF. CDR3 nucleotides: TGTGCCAGCAGTTTAATCGGTAGCAATCAGCCCCAGCATTTT.

The chain is built from TRBV18 and TRBJ2-7, with 7 bases fitting TRBD1. J lost 6 bases, V lost 0 bases, and 5 bases had no gene match. The CDR3 length is 14 residues. CDR1 and CDR2 from the germline V gene are KGHSH and LQKENI. For the CDR3, the DNA is TGTGCCAGCTCACCACCCGGACAGGTATTCGAGCAGTACTTC. Its translation is CASSPPGQVFEQYF.

This clone was recorded a few times. V usage is TRBV11-3 and J usage is TRBJ2-2, with 10 nucleotides matching TRBD2. Germline-derived CDR1 and CDR2 are SGHNT and YENEEA. The J segment lost 7 bases and the V segment lost 2 bases, leaving 7 bases of the junction unmatched. This CDR3 is 16 amino acids long. CDR3 loop: CASSLSTAGGFGELFF. The CDR3 DNA sequence: TGTGCCAGCAGCTTATCCACAGCGGGAGGGTTCGGGGAGCTGTTTTTT.

This chain links TRBV15 with TRBJ2-6; a possible D gene is TRBD1 (6 bases). The germline gives CDR1 LNHNV, CDR2 YYDKDF (reference sequence). V was cut by 0 bases and J by 0 bases, with 18 bases left in between. This CDR3 has 20 amino acids. The CDR3 sequence: CATSRDLRADRSSGANVLTF. The CDR3 DNA follows: TGTGCCACCAGCAGAGATTTGAGGGCAGACAGGTCCTCTGGGGCCAACGTCCTGACTTTC. The full variable domain, its missing parts supplied by reference TRBV15 and TRBJ2-6, is DAMVIQNPRYQVTQFGKPVTLSCSQTLNHNVMYWYQQKSSQAPKLLFHYYDKDFNNEADTPDNFQSRRPNTSFCFLDIRSPGLGDTAMYLCATSRDLRADRSSGANVLTFGAGSRLTVL.

The genes are TRBV7-9 and TRBJ2-7, with TRBD2 matching 8 bases. In germline, CDR1 is SEHNR, CDR2 FQNEAQ (reference sequence). With 5 bases clipped from V and 2 bases from J, the junction kept 5 bases outside the gene matches. This CDR3 is 14 amino acids long. The CDR3 DNA is TGTGCCAGCAGCCGACCGGGACTAGCCTACGAGCAGTACTTC. Its translation is CASSRPGLAYEQYF.

The chain combines TRBV2 with TRBJ1-6; 8 positions match TRBD1. Germline V gene sequence: CDR1 SNHLY, CDR2 FYNNEI. This CDR3 has 18 amino acids. V was pared by 3 bases and J by 3 bases, with 10 bases of the junction left unmatched. CDR3 sequence: CASSEQMIGTGYNSPLHF. The CDR3 DNA sequence: TGTGCCAGCAGTGAGCAGATGATCGGGACAGGCTATAATTCACCCCTCCACTTT.

The rearrangement joins TRBV6-6 to TRBJ1-4; D is unresolved. The CDR3 totals 14 residues. Germline lookup yields CDR1 MNHNY and CDR2 SVGAGI (reference sequence). The ends were cut back, 2 bases at V and 4 bases at J, with 8 bases in the middle. CDR3 region: CASSYSQSNEKLFF. CDR3 DNA sequence: TGTGCCAGCAGTTACAGCCAGAGTAATGAAAAACTGTTTTTT.

The CDR3 loop is CASSPRLPPYEQYF. In DNA form, the CDR3 reads TGTGCCAGCAGTCCTCGACTTCCTCCCTACGAGCAGTACTTC. The chain couples TRBV27 to TRBJ2-7; no reliable D call. The CDR3 covers 14 residues. V lost 5 bases to trimming and J lost 2 bases, with 13 bases between them. Germline CDR1 reads MNHEY; CDR2 reads SMNVEV (reference sequence).

The V call is TRBV10-3, the J call TRBJ2-7, with D perhaps matching TRBD2 (5 bases). Germline loops: CDR1 ENHRY, CDR2 SYGVKD. The V gene lost 3 bases and the J gene lost 4 bases, with 10 bases spanning the gap. The CDR3 is made up of 13 amino acids. In DNA form, the CDR3 reads TGTGCCATCAGTGAAACGGACTTTTACGAGCAGTACTTC. It is translated as CAISETDFYEQYF.

The CDR3 here is CSVEDNRQGRGYGYTF. The CDR3 DNA reads TGCAGCGTTGAAGATAATCGACAGGGCAGGGGATATGGCTACACCTTC. The chain carries TRBV29-1 and TRBJ1-2; 7 bases are a match to TRBD1. Germline CDR1 SQVTM, CDR2 ANQGSEA. The V gene end was trimmed by 0 bases and the J gene end by 5 bases; junction bases not matched to a gene: 12. The CDR3 extends over 16 amino acids.

In its sample, this clone was seen a few times. The CDR3 region is CASSVGRISYEQYF. The CDR3 DNA sequence: TGTGCCAGTAGTGTGGGACGGATCTCCTACGAGCAGTACTTC. The chain combines TRBV19 with TRBJ2-7; D assignment may be TRBD1 or TRBD2 (5 bases each). This CDR3 is 14 amino acids long. Germline V gene lookup returns CDR1 LNHDA and CDR2 SQIVND (reference sequence). V dropped 5 bases and J dropped 0 bases, with 11 bases sitting between them. Full variable domain (outside the CDR3, taken from reference TRBV19 and TRBJ2-7): DGGITQSPKYLFRKEGQNVTLSCEQNLNHDAMYWYRQDPGQGLRLIYYSQIVNDFQKGDIAEGYSVSREKKESFPLTVTSAQKNPTAFYLCASSVGRISYEQYFGPGTRLTVT.

The chain's CDR3 is CASSLGGLSPLHF. CDR3 sequence (DNA): TGTGCCAGCAGCTTAGGGGGGCTTTCACCCCTCCACTTT. The chain has TRBV7-6 and TRBJ1-6; D perhaps matches TRBD1 (6 bases). Trimming left V 1 base short and J 9 bases short, with 7 bases between. CDR3 length: 13 residues. CDR1 is SGHVS and CDR2 is FNYEAQ in the germline V gene.

The rearrangement uses TRBV6-7 and TRBJ2-7, with a possible D match to TRBD1 (6 bases). TRBV6-7 is an open reading frame whose function is uncertain. V was clipped by 6 bases and J by 2 bases, with 14 bases between them. The CDR3 extends over 14 amino acids. The CDR3 here is CASRKDRATYEQYF. CDR3 DNA sequence: TGTGCCAGCAGGAAGGACAGAGCCACCTACGAGCAGTACTTC.

This clone was observed once. In DNA, the CDR3 is TGCGCCAGCAGCCCAGGGACAGAGGGGACTGAAGCTTTCTTT. Its translation: CASSPGTEGTEAFF. The genes are TRBV5-1 and TRBJ1-1, with 7 bases lining up with TRBD1. The junction had 8 bases not matched to a gene; V was cut back by 4 bases and J by 5 bases. This CDR3 has 14 residues. Germline CDR1 is SGHRS and CDR2 is YFSETQ.

The genes are TRBV2 and TRBJ1-5, with no clear D. CDR1 is SNHLY, CDR2 FYNNEI, per germline. The CDR3 contains 13 residues. Trimming pared 8 bases from V and 3 bases from J, leaving 11 bases between. The CDR3 coding sequence is TGTGCCAGCGGTTTGAACACCAATCAGCCCCAGCATTTT. Its protein is CASGLNTNQPQHF.

The rearrangement uses TRBV5-4 and TRBJ2-3; D is unclear. V was cut by 4 bases and J by 0 bases, with 12 bases left in between. The CDR3 has 15 residues. The germline gives CDR1 SGHNT, CDR2 YYREEE (reference sequence). CDR3 sequence (DNA): TGTGCCAGCAGCCTGCAGCTGACTAGCACAGATACGCAGTATTTT. It yields the protein CASSLQLTSTDTQYF.

J is TRBJ2-6 and V is TRBV19; 16 bases match TRBD2. CDR3 size: 17 residues. The V and J ends lost 10 bases and 2 bases, in that order; junction bases with no gene match: 5. Germline V gene data show CDR1 as LNHDA and CDR2 as SQIVND (reference sequence). The DNA of the CDR3 is TGTGCCACGAAGGGGACTAGCGGGAGGGCTGGGGCCAACGTCCTGACTTTC. Protein: CATKGTSGRAGANVLTF.